These T cell receptor beta chains were read from a single sample in a study of technical replicates of blood from a few donors. Some clones are missing from TCRdb's copy, which holds only in-frame ones; the method was immunoSEQ multiplex PCR. The repertoire holds tens of thousands of clones, with less than 95% as singletons. The specimen was T cells isolated from PBMCs. Every receptor here comes from a human donor in good health. Both conserved end residues are part of each CDR3. A D gene is named only where the DNA matches it firmly. The size field is filled for only some rows; it gives once, few, many or a size class.

TRBJ2-7	TRBV6-5	-	once	TGTGCCAGCTATACCCTAGGAGGGCTCGAGCAGTACTTC	CASYTLGGLEQYF
TRBJ2-7	TRBV5-1	-	-	TGCGCCAGCAGCTTGGAAGGCCGGTGGAAGGGGTACGAGCAGTACTTC	CASSLEGRWKGYEQYF
TRBJ2-5	TRBV6-5	TRBD1	-	TGTGCCAGCAGTTACGCCGGGACAGCACAAGAGACCCAGTACTTC	CASSYAGTAQETQYF
TRBJ2-7	TRBV28	-	-	TGTGCCAGCAAAAGTCCGACCACTATTCCGAGCTCCTACGAGCAGTACTTC	CASKSPTTIPSSYEQYF
TRBJ2-7	TRBV7-9	TRBD2	-	TGTGCCAGCAGCTTAACTAGCGGGAGTGGCTACGAGCAGTACTTC	CASSLTSGSGYEQYF
TRBJ2-2	TRBV7-9	-	-	TGTGCCAGCACTCTGAATGGGTGGGGGCGAGACACCGGGGAGCTGTTTTTT	CASTLNGWGRDTGELFF
TRBJ2-3	TRBV10-1	TRBD2	once	TGCGCCAGCAGTGACGCGGGAGAGGGCACAGATACGCAGTATTTT	CASSDAGEGTDTQYF
TRBJ2-3	TRBV28	TRBD2	-	TGTGCCAGCAGTTTAAGACCATTTCCTGGACTAGCGGGCCCAGATACGCAGTATTTT	CASSLRPFPGLAGPDTQYF
TRBJ2-2	TRBV28	TRBD1	-	TGTGCCAGCAAGCCCGGGACAGGGGCCACCGGGGAGCTGTTTTTT	CASKPGTGATGELFF
TRBJ1-2	TRBV7-2	TRBD1	-	TGTGCCAGCAACAAAAACACTGGACAGGGACTCTATGGCTACACCTTC	CASNKNTGQGLYGYTF
TRBJ2-4	TRBV7-8	TRBD1	-	TGTGCCAGCAGCTTAGGAGGAGAGGGGGCCCAAAACATTCAGTACTTC	CASSLGGEGAQNIQYF
TRBJ1-5	TRBV18	TRBD1	-	TGTGCCAGCTCGCCACAGGGGATCAACAATCAGCCCCAGCATTTT	CASSPQGINNQPQHF
TRBJ1-6	TRBV28	TRBD1	-	TGTGCCAGCAGGCGGACCGGGACAGGGCGAAATTCACCCCTCCACTTT	CASRRTGTGRNSPLHF
TRBJ1-2	TRBV13	TRBD1	-	TGTGCCAGCAGCCTGGGACAGGGCTTTCATGGCTACACCTTC	CASSLGQGFHGYTF
TRBJ1-5	TRBV6-6	TRBD1	-	TGTGCCAGCAGTTACCTGGGACAGGACTTAGATCAGCCCCAGCATTTT	CASSYLGQDLDQPQHF
TRBJ1-3	TRBV5-4	-	-	TGTGCCAGCAGCTTGGCTCAGGATACCATATATTTT	CASSLAQDTIYF
TRBJ2-7	TRBV18	-	-	TGTGCCAGCTCACCGGGAATGCGGGACGAGCAGTACTTC	CASSPGMRDEQYF
TRBJ2-7	TRBV9	TRBD2	once	TGTGCCAGCAGCGCCCTAGCGGGGGCTAGCGGTACCTACGAGCAGTACTTC	CASSALAGASGTYEQYF
TRBJ1-6	TRBV7-2	-	-	TGTGCCAGCAGCCCCCGGTCGAACGAATACTATAATTCACCCCTCCACTTT	CASSPRSNEYYNSPLHF
TRBJ1-2	TRBV10-3	-	-	TGTGCCATCAGTGTTGGAGACTATGGCTACACCTTC	CAISVGDYGYTF
TRBJ1-5	TRBV7-9	-	-	TGTGCCAGCAGCTTCGGGGGGGATTACAATCAGCCCCAGCATTTT	CASSFGGDYNQPQHF
TRBJ1-2	TRBV13	TRBD1	-	TGTGCCAGCAGCTCTACAGGGGAAGGCTACACCTTC	CASSSTGEGYTF
TRBJ1-5	TRBV28	-	-	TGTGCCAGCAGTTTATGGAAGGGGTCAGGGGATCAGCCCCAGCATTTT	CASSLWKGSGDQPQHF
TRBJ2-7	TRBV6-5	TRBD1	-	TGTGCCAGCAGTTACTCTGACAGGGGGCGAGACGAGCAGTACTTC	CASSYSDRGRDEQYF
TRBJ1-2	TRBV15	-	once	TGTGCCACCAGCCGCGGAAGCAACTATGGCTACACCTTC	CATSRGSNYGYTF
TRBJ2-1	TRBV28	-	-	TGTGCCAGCAGTTCCGCCGGTCCCAATGAGCAGTTCTTC	CASSSAGPNEQFF
TRBJ1-1	TRBV18	-	-	TGTGCCAGCTCCCCCGGAGGCGCTGAAGCTTTCTTT	CASSPGGAEAFF
TRBJ2-2	TRBV7-6	-	-	TGTGCCAGCAGCTTACTGGGTCAGGGCACCGGGGAGCTGTTTTTT	CASSLLGQGTGELFF
TRBJ1-4	TRBV7-9	-	-	TGTGCCAGCAGCCTAAGGGGGATCGGTGAAAAACTGTTTTTT	CASSLRGIGEKLFF
TRBJ2-7	TRBV11-2	TRBD2	-	TGTGCCAGCAGCTTCGGGCGGGGGGGCCTTAGTTCGTACGAGCAGTACTTC	CASSFGRGGLSSYEQYF
TRBJ2-1	TRBV28	-	-	TGTGCCAGCAACGCGGGGACGTCTGAGCAGTTCTTC	CASNAGTSEQFF
TRBJ2-7	TRBV29-1	TRBD2	-	TGCAGCGTAGGGACTAGCGGCCTTTACGAGCAGTACTTC	CSVGTSGLYEQYF
TRBJ2-7	TRBV11-3	-	-	TGTGCCAGCAGCGCGCACAGGGACTCCTACGAGCAGTACTTC	CASSAHRDSYEQYF
TRBJ2-7	TRBV20-1	-	once	TGCAGTGCCCAACTAGCCTACGAGCAGTACTTC	CSAQLAYEQYF
TRBJ2-7	TRBV11-2	-	-	TGTGCCAGCAGCCCCGGGGAGCTCTACGAGCAGTACTTC	CASSPGELYEQYF
TRBJ1-1	TRBV20-1	TRBD1	few	TGCAGTGCTAGAGGGCAGGGGGGTGCTTTCTTT	CSARGQGGAFF
TRBJ2-2	TRBV5-4	TRBD1	-	TGTGCCAGCCGCGATGGACAGGGGAACACCGGGGAGCTGTTTTTT	CASRDGQGNTGELFF
TRBJ1-1	TRBV5-1	-	-	TGCGCCAGCAGCGCCCTCTTCGGCGTCGGGAGTGAAGCTTTCTTT	CASSALFGVGSEAFF
TRBJ1-2	TRBV5-4	-	-	TGTGCCAGCAGCCCGGTAGTCGCAGGGGTTAACTATGGCTACACCTTC	CASSPVVAGVNYGYTF
TRBJ2-3	TRBV7-9	TRBD2	-	TGTGCCAGCAGCTTCCCCCGAGGCCTAGCGGGAGTGGATACGCAGTATTTT	CASSFPRGLAGVDTQYF
TRBJ1-1	TRBV5-5	TRBD1	few	TGTGCCAGCATCCAGGGGGTCGGGGACACTGAAGCTTTCTTT	CASIQGVGDTEAFF